One and the same sample provided the 29 T cell receptor beta chains below, sequenced in a study of CD8+ T cells in alopecia areata. Treatment defined: oral pan-JAK inhibitor, 5-10 mg twice daily. Reverse transcribed after extraction, RNA yielded cDNA as the sequencing template. Sequencing was performed with immunoSEQ multiplex PCR; in TCRdb, only in-frame clones are kept and a portion is missing. The sample holds 150,000 to 200,000 clones, approximately 59% seen once. This specimen was CD4+ T cells sorted from blood, taken between weeks 55 and 65, from a patient treated with tofacitinib. The receptors derive from a human donor with alopecia areata.

The V and J genes are TRBV29-1 and TRBJ2-5, with unresolved D. The CDR3 has 11 amino acids. Trimming removed 6 bases at V and 4 bases at J, with 9 bases between. The germline V gene has CDR1 SQVTM and CDR2 ANQGSEA. CDR3 in DNA: TGCAGCGTCCCCGGCGGAGAGACCCAGTACTTC. This gives the protein CSVPGGETQYF.

The genes are TRBV9 and TRBJ2-7, with 8 nucleotides matching TRBD2. The CDR3 loop spans 14 amino acids. The junction had 8 bases not matched to a gene; V was cut back by 3 bases and J by 6 bases. CDR1 SGDLS and CDR2 YYNGEE come from the germline V gene. CDR3 DNA sequence: TGTGCCAGCAGCGCAACGGGACTAGTCGGCGAGCAGTACTTC. It yields the protein CASSATGLVGEQYF.

V is TRBV5-4 and J is TRBJ2-5; tentative D call: TRBD2 (7 bases). This CDR3 has 17 residues. Germline CDR1 is SGHNT and CDR2 is YYREEE (reference sequence). The V end was cut by 4 bases, the J end by 4 bases, with 23 bases between. CDR3 coding DNA: TGTGCCAGCAGCCCGGCCGAAGGGGGGGCCGTGCGAGAGACCCAGTACTTC. This codes for CASSPAEGGAVRETQYF.

The rearrangement uses TRBV27 and TRBJ1-1; 8 bases are a match to TRBD1. V shed 6 bases and J 5 bases; nucleotides not matched to a gene: 5. In germline, CDR1 is MNHEY, CDR2 SMNVEV (reference sequence). The CDR3 totals 13 residues. CDR3: CASSQGAWTEAFF. CDR3 coding DNA: TGTGCCAGCAGCCAGGGGGCTTGGACTGAAGCTTTCTTT.

The V and J genes are TRBV9 and TRBJ2-7; D is uncertain. V lost 2 bases, J lost 0 bases, and 21 bases lay in between. The CDR3 has 18 residues. Per the germline V gene, CDR1 is SGDLS and CDR2 is YYNGEE. Here the CDR3 DNA reads TGTGCCAGCAGCGTCCGTATCCCTCCGGGCCAAAGCTCCTACGAGCAGTACTTC. Amino acid sequence: CASSVRIPPGQSSYEQYF.

V gene TRBV29-1 combines with J gene TRBJ2-4, with 7 bases fitting TRBD2. Unmatched junction bases numbered 9, after V lost 4 bases and J lost 0 bases. CDR3 length: 16 residues. Per germline, CDR1 SQVTM and CDR2 ANQGSEA. The CDR3 coding sequence is TGCAGCGTTGCATGGGGGGGTGCACTAGCCAAAAACATTCAGTACTTC. It specifies CSVAWGGALAKNIQYF. Together with reference TRBV29-1 and TRBJ2-4, the CDR3 gives the full variable domain: SAVISQKPSRDICQRGTSLTIQCQVDSQVTMMFWYRQQPGQSLTLIATANQGSEATYESGFVIDKFPISRPNLTFSTLTVSNMSPEDSSIYLCSVAWGGALAKNIQYFGAGTRLSVL.

The CDR3 protein is CSVRPGQGDNYGYTF. CDR3 bases: TGCAGCGTTCGCCCCGGCCAGGGAGACAACTATGGCTACACCTTC. The V gene is TRBV29-1, the J gene TRBJ1-2; D is possibly TRBD1 (5 bases). The CDR3 contains 15 residues. Looked up from germline, CDR1 is SQVTM and CDR2 is ANQGSEA. Trimming removed 5 bases at V and 2 bases at J, with 18 bases between.

The J gene is TRBJ1-5, the V gene TRBV15; the D is unclear. The V and J ends lost 6 bases and 2 bases respectively, with 8 bases between them. CDR3 length: 13 residues. Germline-derived CDR1 and CDR2 are LNHNV and YYDKDF (reference sequence). CDR3 nucleotide sequence: TGTGCCACCAGGGAGGTGGGCAATCAGCCCCAGCATTTT. Translation: CATREVGNQPQHF.

This clone was observed a single time. This chain's CDR3 is CASSWGLVNEQFF. As DNA, the CDR3 is TGTGCCAGCAGTTGGGGACTAGTCAATGAGCAGTTCTTC. The chain carries TRBV28 and TRBJ2-1; TRBD2 matches at 8 bases. The CDR3 extends over 13 amino acids. Trimming took 4 bases from V and 6 from J; bases not matched to a gene: 2. The germline CDR1 and CDR2 sequences are MDHEN and SYDVKM.

V is TRBV15 and J is TRBJ2-1, with a possible D match to TRBD2 (5 bases). V was shortened by 0 bases and J by 10 bases, with 16 bases between the two germline ends. The CDR3 loop spans 15 amino acids. Germline V lookup: CDR1 LNHNV, CDR2 YYDKDF (reference sequence). The CDR3 nucleotides are TGTGCCACCAGCAGAGAGCCAGGAGGTAGCTACGAGCAGTTCTTC. This encodes CATSREPGGSYEQFF.

V is TRBV2 and J is TRBJ1-6; D may be TRBD1 (6 bases). This CDR3 region has 14 residues. V gave up 7 bases and J gave up 8 bases, with 15 bases separating them. CDR1 is SNHLY and CDR2 is FYNNEI in the germline V gene. The CDR3: CASMDRTAHSPLHF. CDR3 nucleotide sequence: TGTGCCAGCATGGACAGAACGGCCCATTCACCCCTCCACTTT.

This clone has a handful of counts. The gene calls are TRBV30 and TRBJ2-6; the D gene could be TRBD1 or TRBD2 (5 bases each). This CDR3 has 16 residues. Germline CDR1 GTSNPN, CDR2 SVGIG (reference sequence). V was clipped by 2 bases and J by 0 bases, with 11 bases between them. The CDR3 DNA is TGTGCCTGGAGTTTCCGGGGCCCCTCTGGGGCCAACGTCCTGACTTTC. Translation: CAWSFRGPSGANVLTF.

J is TRBJ1-1 and V is TRBV29-1, with D perhaps TRBD1 (5 bases). Germline V lookup: CDR1 SQVTM, CDR2 ANQGSEA. Trimming removed 7 bases at V and 1 base at J, with 10 bases between. The length of the CDR3 is 12 residues. CDR3 protein: CSEGAPNTEAFF. Written as DNA, the CDR3 is TGCAGCGAAGGGGCGCCGAACACTGAAGCTTTCTTT.

The CDR3 region is CASSGQRKETQYF. The DNA of the CDR3 is TGCGCCAGCAGCGGTCAGCGGAAAGAGACCCAGTACTTC. V and J are TRBV5-1 and TRBJ2-5, with D possibly matching TRBD2 (5 bases). CDR1 and CDR2 (germline): SGHRS, YFSETQ. This CDR3 comprises 13 residues. The germline V and J ends were trimmed by 4 bases and 3 bases, with 10 bases remaining between them.

V usage is TRBV6-5 and J usage is TRBJ2-1, with a weak D call TRBD1 (5 bases). The germline gives CDR1 MNHEY, CDR2 SVGAGI. The CDR3 length is 16 residues. V dropped 2 bases and J dropped 8 bases, with 19 bases sitting between them. CDR3 amino acids: CASSYGSRQFRDEQFF. The CDR3 nucleotides read TGTGCCAGCAGTTACGGCTCGAGACAGTTTCGGGATGAGCAGTTCTTC.

This rearrangement joins TRBV6-1 to TRBJ1-4, with a weak D call TRBD1 (5 bases). Trimming stripped 0 bases from V and 5 bases from J, with 10 bases between. This CDR3 is 15 amino acids long. In germline, CDR1 is MNHNS, CDR2 SASEGT. This CDR3 reads CASSEAGTDNEKLFF. The CDR3 nucleotides are TGTGCCAGCAGTGAAGCGGGGACTGACAATGAAAAACTGTTTTTT.

This chain connects TRBV2 to TRBJ1-4; D remains unclear. Trimming left V 3 bases short and J 6 bases short, with 8 bases between. Germline assignment: CDR1 SNHLY and CDR2 FYNNEI. This CDR3 contains 13 residues. The CDR3: CASSERRDEKLFF. The DNA of the CDR3 is TGTGCCAGCAGTGAGAGACGGGATGAAAAACTGTTTTTT.

This clone occurred a few times. The V and J genes are TRBV6-1 and TRBJ2-7; D is undetermined. The germline CDR1 and CDR2 sequences are MNHNS and SASEGT. V lost 7 bases to trimming and J lost 0 bases, with 16 bases between them. This CDR3 is 15 amino acids long. DNA of the CDR3: TGTGCCAGCACCAACGAGAGGACGGGCTCCTACGAGCAGTACTTC. This sequence encodes CASTNERTGSYEQYF.

The chain has TRBV11-2 and TRBJ2-5; 7 positions match TRBD1. In germline, CDR1 is SGHAT, CDR2 FQNNGV. The CDR3 is 14 amino acids. The J segment lost 5 bases and the V segment lost 2 bases, leaving 5 bases of the junction unmatched. The CDR3 DNA is TGTGCCAGCAGCTTAATGACACAGGGGGAGACCCAGTACTTC. This encodes CASSLMTQGETQYF.

This clone was seen a handful of times. This chain uses TRBV5-1 with TRBJ2-2; 8 bases map to TRBD2. The trim removed 0 bases at V and 0 bases at J, leaving 4 bases unmatched. The CDR3 loop spans 17 amino acids. Per the germline V gene, CDR1 is SGHRS and CDR2 is YFSETQ. The CDR3 reads CASSLATGGANTGELFF. The DNA for the CDR3 is TGCGCCAGCAGCTTGGCGACCGGGGGGGCGAACACCGGGGAGCTGTTTTTT.

The rearrangement links TRBV29-1 to TRBJ2-5; no firm D call. This CDR3 comprises 16 residues. Germline V gene sequence: CDR1 SQVTM, CDR2 ANQGSEA. With 8 bases removed from V and 3 bases from J, the gap between germline ends came to 25 bases. CDR3 in amino acids: CSSVGMPGIAKETQYF. CDR3 nucleotides: TGCAGCTCCGTAGGTATGCCCGGAATCGCGAAAGAGACCCAGTACTTC.

This chain joins TRBV29-1 and TRBJ1-6, with D unclear. From germline, CDR1 is SQVTM and CDR2 ANQGSEA. The germline V and J ends were trimmed by 6 bases and 0 bases, with 6 bases remaining between them. The CDR3 runs 13 residues. In nucleotides, the CDR3 is TGCAGCGTCCAATTCTCCTATAATTCACCCCTCCACTTT. It is translated as CSVQFSYNSPLHF.

This clone was found a few times. The rearrangement joins TRBV4-2 to TRBJ2-3; 10 nucleotides match TRBD2. V gave up 5 bases and J gave up 0 bases; unmatched junction bases: 8. The CDR3 spans 17 residues. In germline, CDR1 is LGHNA, CDR2 YNFKEQ. CDR3 sequence: CASSFGTSDTSTDTQYF. CDR3 DNA: TGTGCCAGCAGCTTTGGGACTAGCGACACTAGCACAGATACGCAGTATTTT.

V gene TRBV30 combines with J gene TRBJ1-4; 8 bases agree with TRBD1. Per germline, CDR1 GTSNPN and CDR2 SVGIG (reference sequence). CDR3 length: 17 amino acids. V dropped 1 base and J dropped 6; count of bases not matched to a gene: 13. CDR3 amino acids: CAWSGGAWDRSYEKLFF. In DNA, the CDR3 is TGTGCCTGGAGTGGCGGGGCTTGGGACAGGTCTTATGAAAAACTGTTTTTT. The full variable domain, rest sourced from reference TRBV30 and TRBJ1-4, is SQTIHQWPATLVQPVGSPLSLECTVEGTSNPNLYWYRQAAGRGLQLLFYSVGIGQISSEVPQNLSASRPQDRQFILSSKKLLLSDSGFYLCAWSGGAWDRSYEKLFFGSGTQLSVL.

This clone was seen just once. The J gene is TRBJ1-1, the V gene TRBV5-1; D possibly corresponds to TRBD1 (6 bases). Per germline, CDR1 SGHRS and CDR2 YFSETQ. V shed 3 bases and J shed 0 bases, with 18 bases lying between them. The CDR3 consists of 17 residues. CDR3 sequence: CASSSQGGGTLNTEAFF. CDR3 sequence (DNA): TGCGCCAGCAGCTCCCAGGGAGGTGGGACACTGAACACTGAAGCTTTCTTT.

The chain carries TRBV4-1 and TRBJ1-1; D is unresolved. Germline values: CDR1 MGHRA, CDR2 YSYEKL. Deletions cut 1 base from V and 1 base from J, with 13 bases between. The CDR3 is made up of 16 amino acids. Here the CDR3 DNA reads TGCGCCAGCAGCCAAGTCGCCCGGGTAGAGAACACTGAAGCTTTCTTT. Translated, it gives CASSQVARVENTEAFF.

Of note for this clone: At one end, the junction sequence differs from germline, possibly due to a read error. The chain uses TRBV4-1 and TRBJ2-7; weak D call: TRBD1 (5 bases). The CDR3 totals 16 residues. Germline loops: CDR1 MGHRA, CDR2 YSYEKL. Here the CDR3 DNA reads TGCGCCAACAGCCAAGATTCCTCCCTCCCAGGGCGAGAGCAGTACTTC. Protein: CANSQDSSLPGREQYF.

The chain joins TRBV5-1 to TRBJ1-6, with D possibly being TRBD1 (6 bases). V was trimmed by 0 bases and J by 0 bases, leaving 13 bases between them. The CDR3 totals 18 residues. The germline gives CDR1 SGHRS, CDR2 YFSETQ. CDR3 protein: CASSLEGDRSSYNSPLHF. The CDR3 DNA reads TGCGCCAGCAGCTTGGAAGGCGACAGGAGCTCCTATAATTCACCCCTCCACTTT.

This clone has more than one count but fewer than ten. This sequence joins TRBV27 and TRBJ1-2; TRBD1 might be the D (5 bases). Trimming pared 2 bases from V and 3 bases from J, leaving 13 bases between. CDR3 length: 15 amino acids. CDR1 and CDR2 from the germline V gene are MNHEY and SMNVEV (reference sequence). This CDR3 reads CASSLVWDGDYGYTF. In nucleotides, the CDR3 is TGTGCCAGCAGTTTAGTATGGGACGGTGACTATGGCTACACCTTC.